This is a list of T cell receptor beta chains from one sample in a study of T-cell memory formation after mild COVID-19. Each CDR3 protein is one row after TCRdb ran MiXCR on the 5' RACE reads. The sample lists about 200,000 distinct CDR3 sequences, around 9.5% occurring once. Sequencing was performed on PBMCs or a T cell subset sorted from them (not recorded which). The receptors were gathered from a young man who had mild COVID-19 (a few samples of this study predate the infection). Cell type and time point are not known. Both conserved end residues are part of each CDR3. A D gene is named only where the DNA matches it firmly. Some rows have no size entry. The others give once, few or many, or a class for an expanded clone.

clone_size j_call v_call d_call cdr3_nt cdr3_aa
few TRBJ2-1 TRBV7-2 NA TGTGCCAGCAGCTTATCCGGACTACGCTACAATGAGCAGTTCTTC CASSLSGLRYNEQFF
NA TRBJ2-1 TRBV7-9 TRBD2 TGTGCCAGCAGCTTAGACGGGGGGGTGAATGAGCAGTTCTTC CASSLDGGVNEQFF
many TRBJ1-2 TRBV7-9 TRBD1 TGTGCCAGCAGCTTAAACAGGGGGCGAACTAACTATGGCTACACCTTC CASSLNRGRTNYGYTF
NA TRBJ1-4 TRBV7-2 NA TGTGCCAGCAGCTTAGAATGGGGTAATGAAAAACTGTTTTTT CASSLEWGNEKLFF
NA TRBJ2-7 TRBV29-1 NA TGCAGCGTCCGGGCAGCCAGCTCCTACGAGCAGTACTTC CSVRAASSYEQYF
NA TRBJ1-3 TRBV10-3 NA TGTGCCATCACCCCCCAGTACTCTGGAAACACCATATATTTT CAITPQYSGNTIYF
few TRBJ2-4 TRBV19 NA TGTGCCAGTAGTATAGTTAGGGAAGTTGGCATTCAGTACTTC CASSIVREVGIQYF
many TRBJ1-6 TRBV5-5 TRBD1 TGTGCCAGCAGCTCCCAGGGGGGGCGAAATTCACCCCTCCACTTT CASSSQGGRNSPLHF
NA TRBJ2-2 TRBV12-3/TRBV12-4 NA TGTGCCAGCAGTTTAGCGGCCGGGGAGCTGTTTTTT CASSLAAGELFF
NA TRBJ2-2 TRBV12-3/TRBV12-4 NA TGTGCCAGCAGTTTAGGACTAGTGACCACCGGGGAGCTGTTTTTT CASSLGLVTTGELFF
NA TRBJ2-3 TRBV19 NA TGTGCCAGTAGCTCCTCGACTCGGCAACCGCAGTATTTT CASSSSTRQPQYF
few TRBJ1-2 TRBV5-6 NA TGTGCCAGCAGCCCGAGCGTCAGGGGTGTCTATGGCTACACCTTC CASSPSVRGVYGYTF
many TRBJ2-4 TRBV7-2 TRBD1 TGTGCCAGCAGCTTGGCTACTACAGGGGGGTTCAGCATTCAGTACTTC CASSLATTGGFSIQYF
NA TRBJ2-2 TRBV4-2 TRBD2 TGTGCCAGCAGCCGAGGACTAGCGGGGGGCACCGGGGAGCTGTTTTTT CASSRGLAGGTGELFF
NA TRBJ2-2 TRBV15 NA TGTGCCACCAGCAGAGACGTTGCAGGGGGGTTGGGGGAGCTGTTTTTT CATSRDVAGGLGELFF
few TRBJ1-4 TRBV5-1 NA TGCGCCAGCAGCTTAGGACAGATAACTAATGAAAAACTGTTTTTT CASSLGQITNEKLFF
few TRBJ2-2 TRBV12-3/TRBV12-4 NA TGTGCCAGCAGTCCCTATATCGCCGGGGAGCTGTTTTTT CASSPYIAGELFF
few TRBJ2-1 TRBV9 TRBD1 TGTGCCAGCAGCGGACGGACAGGGGGCAATGAGCAGTTCTTC CASSGRTGGNEQFF
NA TRBJ1-5 TRBV7-6 NA TGTGCCAGCAGCTTATTGGGCAGGGGATTCAATCAGCCCCAGCATTTT CASSLLGRGFNQPQHF
NA TRBJ2-6 TRBV10-3 NA TGTGCCATCAGTGAGTCGGCAGCGGGCGGGGTCCCTGGGGCCAACGTCCTGACTTTC CAISESAAGGVPGANVLTF
few TRBJ1-2 TRBV6-5 NA TGTGCCAGCAGTTACGGGGGCGGGTTCTATGGCTACACCTTC CASSYGGGFYGYTF
NA TRBJ1-2 TRBV11-2 NA TGTGCCAGCAGCTTGGAGACAGGTGCTAACTATGGCTACACCTTC CASSLETGANYGYTF
NA TRBJ2-1 TRBV5-3 NA TGTGCCAGAAGCAGCGTACAGGACCTCTCCTACAATGAGCAGTTCTTC CARSSVQDLSYNEQFF
many TRBJ2-5 TRBV11-2 NA TGTGCCAGCCGGGGCCCACAAGAGACCCAGTACTTC CASRGPQETQYF
NA TRBJ1-4 TRBV18 NA TGTGCCAGCTCGCAACGTTCAGATGAAAAACTGTTTTTT CASSQRSDEKLFF
few TRBJ1-2 TRBV28 NA TGTGCCACCGACGCAACAGGGTTCGGTCGTGGCTACACCTTC CATDATGFGRGYTF
NA TRBJ1-5 TRBV7-8 NA TGTGCCAGCAGCACCCGGGACGGCGGACGGCCCCAGCATTTT CASSTRDGGRPQHF
few TRBJ1-6 TRBV12-3/TRBV12-4 NA TGTGCCAGCAGTCCCGGCCTGAGGCTTGAATCCTATAATTCACCCCTCCACTTT CASSPGLRLESYNSPLHF
NA TRBJ1-1 TRBV7-9 NA TGTGCCAGCCGCCAAACAGGGACCGGCACTGAAGCTTTCTTT CASRQTGTGTEAFF